This T cell receptor (beta chain) was sequenced in a study of cytomegalovirus exposure and HLA in healthy donors. Study-wide background: Approximately 190 million T cells yielded 100 million or so unique TCR beta sequences in earlier analysis. Overall study findings and caveats: Apparent HLA restriction characterized most CMV-associated TCR beta chains in a later analysis. Listed as cytomegalovirus-associated were 150 or so TCR beta chains.

60 Vbeta and 13 Jbeta primers were used in PCR. Method: immunoSEQ multiplex PCR; TCRdb's copy keeps in-frame clones and lacks some. The repertoire holds 150,000 or so clones, with more than 75% as singletons. Only a few counts were recorded for this clone. Antigen: not known. The CDR3 contains 17 residues. V shed 3 bases and J 7 bases; nucleotides not matched to a gene: 16. Germline V CDR1 and CDR2: PRHDT, FYEKMQ (reference sequence). The source is a young man in good health and CMV-seropositive. The gene calls are TRBV13 and TRBJ1-1, with 8 bases matching TRBD1. Sequencing was done on a sample of PBMCs. CDR3 region: CASSFRYTDRGLGEAFF. CDR3 DNA: TGTGCCAGCAGCTTTCGATATACCGACAGGGGACTGGGTGAAGCTTTCTTT.